Each of the 8 T cell receptor beta chains below was sequenced from the same sample in a study of T cell responses to AZD1222 COVID-19 vaccine. Sequenced by immunoSEQ multiplex PCR; TCRdb stores in-frame clones only, minus some. Here the sample spans tens of thousands of clones, under 90% being singletons. Material: peripheral blood, obtained on day 0 of AZD1222 vaccination. The receptors here all came from an adult in good health.

This chain links TRBV18 with TRBJ1-1, with D tentatively TRBD1 (5 bases). The germline V gene has CDR1 KGHSH and CDR2 LQKENI. Between the trimmed V and J ends, which lost 5 bases and 2 bases, there was a span of 15 bases. CDR3 length: 15 residues. The CDR3 DNA reads TGTGCCAGCTCAGTAGCCTTAGACAGAAACACTGAAGCTTTCTTT. Protein sequence: CASSVALDRNTEAFF.

The chain uses TRBV7-2 and TRBJ1-3; 9 bases fit TRBD1. After removal of 2 bases from V and 3 bases from J, the junction contained 14 bases not matched to a gene. The CDR3 consists of 19 residues. Looked up from germline, CDR1 is SGHTA and CDR2 is FQGNSA. CDR3 in amino acids: CASSLKGNKQGAIGNTIYF. In DNA form, the CDR3 reads TGTGCCAGCAGCTTAAAAGGGAATAAACAGGGGGCAATTGGAAACACCATATATTTT.

The V gene is TRBV7-2, the J gene TRBJ1-1, with D tentatively TRBD1 (6 bases). Germline values: CDR1 SGHTA, CDR2 FQGNSA. The CDR3 covers 15 residues. V was pared by 0 bases and J by 8 bases, with 16 bases between. Here the CDR3 DNA reads TGTGCCAGCAGCTTAGCAACAGGGCCCTTTAACGAAGCTTTCTTT. It yields the protein CASSLATGPFNEAFF. Complete variable domain (other parts from reference TRBV7-2 and TRBJ1-1): GAGVSQSPSNKVTEKGKDVELRCDPISGHTALYWYRQSLGQGLEFLIYFQGNSAPDKSGLPSDRFSAERTGGSVSTLTIQRTQQEDSAVYLCASSLATGPFNEAFFGQGTRLTVV.

This chain connects TRBV27 to TRBJ2-7; D uncertain. V was cut by 4 bases and J by 5 bases, with 12 bases left in between. Germline values: CDR1 MNHEY, CDR2 SMNVEV (reference sequence). The CDR3 is 13 residues long. CDR3 nucleotides: TGTGCCAGCAGTTATCTTAACCAGAACGAGCAGTACTTC. Residues: CASSYLNQNEQYF.

V and J are TRBV5-6 and TRBJ1-1; weak D call: TRBD1 (5 bases). Trimming took off 0 bases at V and 0 bases at J, with 15 bases between the two ends. Germline assignment: CDR1 SGHDT and CDR2 YYEEEE. This CDR3 is built from 17 residues. The CDR3 sequence: CASSLVQVVKMNTEAFF. The CDR3 nucleotides are TGTGCCAGCAGCTTGGTACAGGTTGTGAAGATGAACACTGAAGCTTTCTTT.

The chain has TRBV14 and TRBJ1-5; tentative D call: TRBD1 (6 bases). Trimming cost V 6 bases and J 3 bases, with 12 bases left between them. The CDR3 loop spans 14 amino acids. Germline V CDR1 and CDR2: SGHDN, FVKESK. CDR3 region: CASSPPGHNQPQHF. CDR3 nucleotide sequence: TGTGCCAGCAGTCCTCCGGGACACAATCAGCCCCAGCATTTT.

This sequence joins TRBV6-1 and TRBJ2-7; TRBD1 agrees at 8 bases. Trimming took 2 bases from V and 3 from J; bases not matched to a gene: 3. CDR1 is MNHNS, CDR2 SASEGT, per germline. The CDR3 runs 14 residues. The CDR3 region has the DNA TGTGCCAGCAGTGAACTAGGACAGGGCTACGAGCAGTACTTC. It specifies CASSELGQGYEQYF.

The chain links TRBV7-2 to TRBJ2-7; the match to TRBD1 covers 7 bases. The CDR3 covers 15 residues. The V segment lost 3 bases and the J segment 5 bases; nucleotides outside the gene matches: 10. Germline V gene lookup returns CDR1 SGHTA and CDR2 FQGNSA. For the CDR3, the DNA is TGTGCCAGCAGCTTCTCGGCAGGGGGACGGGACGAGCAGTACTTC. It encodes CASSFSAGGRDEQYF. The whole variable domain, remainder taken from reference TRBV7-2 and TRBJ2-7, is GAGVSQSPSNKVTEKGKDVELRCDPISGHTALYWYRQSLGQGLEFLIYFQGNSAPDKSGLPSDRFSAERTGGSVSTLTIQRTQQEDSAVYLCASSFSAGGRDEQYFGPGTRLTVT.